This T cell receptor beta chain was obtained from a study of shared clonotypes between healthy human individuals. TCRdb keeps only in-frame clones here, not all; method: immunoSEQ multiplex PCR. The data contain more than 550,000 clones, approximately 77% of them seen just once; the ten biggest clones take up approximately 1.7%. The length of the CDR3 is 14 residues. CDR1 is MDHEN and CDR2 is SYDVKM in the germline V gene. Trimming took off 0 bases at V and 2 bases at J, with 6 bases between the two ends. This receptor was obtained from a woman aged 25 to 45 in good health. The sample was memory CD4+ T cells sorted from blood. Subset reported: CD45RA-negative fraction. The chain recombines TRBV28 with TRBJ2-3; D gene unclear. DNA for the CDR3: TGTGCCAGCAGTTTATGGTCAGACACAGATACGCAGTATTTT. This codes for CASSLWSDTDTQYF.